This is a list of T cell receptor beta chains from one sample in a study of T cells after posttransplantation cyclophosphamide. Data came from immunoSEQ multiplex PCR; TCRdb stores just in-frame clones and leaves some out. The data contain about 19,000 clones, about nine tenths of them singletons. This material consisted of PBMCs, taken after allogeneic stem cell transplant with posttransplant cyclophosphamide. These receptors were taken from a female patient aged 40-49 years who received an allogeneic stem cell transplant from a related donor, was CMV-positive, and had no GVHD. The graft donor may have contributed some T cells. The conserved cysteine and the conserved F or W are not part of the CDR3 here.

TRBJ1-2,TRBV9,ASSALFNYGYT
TRBJ2-1,TRBV19,ASSDPSSVPYNEQF
TRBJ2-3,TRBV18,ASSPSPSTADTQY
TRBJ2-3,TRBV11-3,ASSPGQVSDTQY
TRBJ1-6,TRBV30,AWSPWAQNSPLH
TRBJ1-1,TRBV9,ASSPGTTEAF
TRBJ2-1,TRBV7-3,ASSLIPSGEQF
TRBJ1-4,TRBV18,ASSSDRVNEKLF
TRBJ1-1,TRBV7-9,ASRVLRPGTEAF
TRBJ1-1,TRBV2,ASSEDRHRGTEAF
TRBJ2-2,TRBV19,ASSPVRGSTGELF
TRBJ2-1,TRBV5-1,ASSWEGNEQF
TRBJ2-7,TRBV10-2,ASSEWSGNSYEQY
TRBJ2-3,TRBV9,ASSVADTQY
TRBJ1-1,TRBV27,ASSLSTPIGRGRSRTEAF
TRBJ2-1,TRBV10-3,AISDPGTPAYNEQF
TRBJ2-4,TRBV27,ASSSGQLVAKNIQY
TRBJ2-2,TRBV7-6,ASSIYTGELF
TRBJ1-1,TRBV18,ASSLNTGPGNTEAF
TRBJ1-5,TRBV2,ASRQGVDNQPQH
TRBJ2-1,TRBV28,ASRTAGGPGEQF
TRBJ2-7,TRBV10-2,ASSGGSNYEQY
TRBJ2-3,TRBV29-1,SVTGHRGTDTQY
TRBJ2-1,TRBV19,ASTADAGNEQF
TRBJ1-5,TRBV6-5,ASSRAPGGDQPQH
TRBJ2-2,TRBV4-2,ASSQEGGTSTGELF
TRBJ2-4,TRBV28,ASSFLVRDRGGNIQY
TRBJ2-1,TRBV28,ASSPGGQGKRNEQF
TRBJ1-4,TRBV30,AWNPGGHRDEKLF
TRBJ1-1,TRBV15,ATSRVMNTEAF
TRBJ1-5,TRBV19,ASMNGGQYNQPQH
TRBJ2-5,TRBV23-1,ASLQPDSPGGGTQY
TRBJ1-3,TRBV27,ASSSTGENTIY
TRBJ2-5,TRBV7-3,ASSFVGGVPGETQY
TRBJ2-2,TRBV18,ASSSPGQSNTGELF
TRBJ2-2,TRBV7-2,ASSYRIAGVTGELF
TRBJ2-7,TRBV6-4,ASSESGSGSYEQY
TRBJ2-5,TRBV27,ASSHRPQETQY
TRBJ2-1,TRBV4-3,ASSQDLASGSKGEQF
TRBJ2-7,TRBV6-4,ASSAPLDYIVSYEQY
TRBJ2-1,TRBV2,ASTKGFTDEQF
TRBJ1-5,TRBV14,ASSQEGGRVNQPQH
TRBJ2-3,TRBV27,ASSSGDSTDTQY
TRBJ2-7,TRBV5-8,ASSLMGRLIEYEQY
TRBJ2-3,TRBV15,ATFNFRGQDRDTQY
TRBJ2-3,TRBV10-3,AAAYPTFGTLSTDTQY